Listed below are T cell receptor beta chains from one sample, sequenced in a study of Ad26.COV2.S vaccination and SARS-CoV-2 variants. Measured with immunoSEQ multiplex PCR; TCRdb has only the in-frame clones, and not every one. The table has about 680,000 clones, around 92% seen once. This material consisted of peripheral blood, taken in a trial of Ad26.COV2.S vaccine versus placebo. These receptors were collected from a person aged 18 to 65 who received the Ad26.COV2.S COVID-19 vaccine or a placebo. Each CDR3 is given with its conserved first and last residue. The D gene is left open where the match is weak. A row's size may be missing; if present it is once, few, many or a size class.

CDR3 DNA,CDR3 protein,J gene,D gene,CDR3 length,clone size,V gene
TGTGCCAGCAGTAGGACACCCGCCTCTGGGGCCAACGTCCTGACTTTC,CASSRTPASGANVLTF,TRBJ2-6,NA,16,NA,TRBV6-2/TRBV6-3
TGTGCCAGCACCCCTTCCGGGACTAGAGGATCCGGGGAGCTGTTTTTT,CASTPSGTRGSGELFF,TRBJ2-2,TRBD2,16,NA,TRBV3-1/TRBV3-2
TGTGCCAGCTCACCACAACGGTTGGACGAGCAGTACTTC,CASSPQRLDEQYF,TRBJ2-7,NA,13,NA,TRBV18
TGCGCCAGCAGCTTGGAAGGGATCCACGAGCAGTACTTC,CASSLEGIHEQYF,TRBJ2-7,NA,13,NA,TRBV5-1
TGCAGTGCTAGGTTCGGAGAGACCCAGTACTTC,CSARFGETQYF,TRBJ2-5,NA,11,NA,TRBV20-1
TGTGCCTGGAGTAGAGGGAGAGACTACGAGCAGTACTTC,CAWSRGRDYEQYF,TRBJ2-7,NA,13,NA,TRBV30
TGTGCCAGCTCACCTCGGGGACTGGCGACAATTCCCGGGGAGCTGTTTTTT,CASSPRGLATIPGELFF,TRBJ2-2,NA,17,NA,TRBV18
TGTGCCAGCAGCCAAGGAAAAAGTAGGTGGTTTCGGGATTCACCCCTCCACTTT,CASSQGKSRWFRDSPLHF,TRBJ1-6,NA,18,NA,TRBV14
TGTGCCACCAGTGATGGCCCGGGATACGAGCAGTACTTC,CATSDGPGYEQYF,TRBJ2-7,NA,13,NA,TRBV24-1
TGTGCCACCAGTGATTTTCGCGCTGAGCAGTTCTTC,CATSDFRAEQFF,TRBJ2-1,NA,12,NA,TRBV24-1
TGTGCCAGCTCACCACGGAGGGACAATGAGCAGTTCTTC,CASSPRRDNEQFF,TRBJ2-1,NA,13,NA,TRBV18
TGTGCCAGCAGCTCCAATAGCGAGAACGAGCAGTACTTC,CASSSNSENEQYF,TRBJ2-7,NA,13,once,TRBV6-5
TGCGCCAGCAGTCCGGACAGGGGAAGCAATCAGCCCCAGCATTTT,CASSPDRGSNQPQHF,TRBJ1-5,TRBD1,15,NA,TRBV5-1
TGTGCCAGCAGCTTAACTGGGACTGAAGCTTTCTTT,CASSLTGTEAFF,TRBJ1-1,NA,12,NA,TRBV5-5
TGTGCCAGCCCCCGAGGGGGGCGACCAATTTCCTACAATGAGCAGTTCTTC,CASPRGGRPISYNEQFF,TRBJ2-1,NA,17,NA,TRBV21-1
TGTGCCAGCAGCCTTCGAGGGGGTGCCGGGGCCAACGTCCTGACTTTC,CASSLRGGAGANVLTF,TRBJ2-6,NA,16,NA,TRBV14
TGTGCCTGGAGCGCCCTCGGACTAGGAAAAGAGACCCAGTACTTC,CAWSALGLGKETQYF,TRBJ2-5,TRBD2,15,NA,TRBV30
TGCAGTGCTAGTCTAGCGGGGGGGCAAGAGACCCAGTACTTC,CSASLAGGQETQYF,TRBJ2-5,TRBD2,14,NA,TRBV20-1
TGTGCCATCAGTGAGCATGGGGGGGGACAGCGCACTGAAGCTTTCTTT,CAISEHGGGQRTEAFF,TRBJ1-1,TRBD1,16,NA,TRBV10-3
TGTGCCAGCCGGTCCGCCGGGACAGGATACTATGGCTACACCTTC,CASRSAGTGYYGYTF,TRBJ1-2,TRBD1,15,NA,TRBV27
TGCAGCGCGTCGACAGGGGGGAACACTGAAGCTTTCTTT,CSASTGGNTEAFF,TRBJ1-1,TRBD1,13,few,TRBV29-1
TGTGCCAGCAGCCAGAACAGGGGTCCCTACGAGCAGTACTTC,CASSQNRGPYEQYF,TRBJ2-7,TRBD1,14,NA,TRBV7-2
TGTGCCAGCAGCCAAGATGACCTCGGAGGGGACATTCAGTACTTC,CASSQDDLGGDIQYF,TRBJ2-4,NA,15,NA,TRBV14
TGTGCCACCAGTGACCCCGGGGCTACCAATGAGCAGTTCTTC,CATSDPGATNEQFF,TRBJ2-1,NA,14,NA,TRBV24-1
TGTGCCAGCAGTGCTAGCGGGGGGCCATCAGATACGCAGTATTTT,CASSASGGPSDTQYF,TRBJ2-3,TRBD2,15,NA,TRBV6-4
TGTGCCAGCAGCTTTGGGGGCCCGGGGCAAGAGACCCAGTACTTC,CASSFGGPGQETQYF,TRBJ2-5,NA,15,NA,TRBV11-3